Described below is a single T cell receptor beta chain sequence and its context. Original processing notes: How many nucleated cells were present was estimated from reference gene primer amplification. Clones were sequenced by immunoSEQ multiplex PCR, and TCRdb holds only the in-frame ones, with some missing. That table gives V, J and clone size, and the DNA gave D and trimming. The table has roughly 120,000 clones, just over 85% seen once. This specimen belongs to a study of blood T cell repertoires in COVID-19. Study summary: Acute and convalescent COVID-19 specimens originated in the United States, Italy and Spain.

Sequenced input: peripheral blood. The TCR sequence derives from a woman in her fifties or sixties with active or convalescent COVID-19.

The CDR3 protein is CASSPRLAGVETQYF. As DNA, the CDR3 is TGTGCCAGCAGTCCAAGACTAGCGGGAGTGGAGACCCAGTACTTC. The rearrangement joins TRBV27 to TRBJ2-5, with 12 bases fitting TRBD2. This CDR3 comprises 15 residues. The V and J ends lost 5 bases and 5 bases, in that order; junction bases with no gene match: 6. The germline V gene encodes CDR1 MNHEY and CDR2 SMNVEV (reference sequence).